This T cell receptor (beta chain) was recorded in a study of siplizumab effects on memory and regulatory T cells. Broader study findings: Naive T cells were seen as more diverse than memory cells and as major alloresponse contributors.

With regard to this clone: Its antigen is not identified.

Germline loops: CDR1 SGHRS, CDR2 YFSETQ. The CDR3 loop spans 15 amino acids. V lost 2 bases and J lost 8; bases outside the gene matches: 10. Around 10^5 TCR templates per sample were sequenced. Produced via immunoSEQ multiplex PCR; TCRdb's table is partial and in-frame only. Of about 100,000 clones in the sample, more than 90% were seen once. The source material was CD4+ T cells sorted from blood. The receptor was derived from a human donor in good health. Some clones in this sample may be carry-over from other donors' samples. The chain is built from TRBV5-1 and TRBJ1-1; TRBD1 matches at 9 bases. The CDR3 here is CASSLDYRGRPEAFF. Written as DNA, the CDR3 is TGCGCCAGCAGCTTAGATTACAGGGGGCGGCCAGAAGCTTTCTTT.